One and the same sample provided the 28 T cell receptor beta chains below, sequenced in a study of T cells in Graves' hyperthyroidism and ophthalmopathy. RNA transcripts served as the template for amplifying TCR beta CDR3 regions. The study used the HTBI primer set for a first-round RT-PCR of the TCR CDR3. Each CDR3 protein is one row after TCRdb ran MiXCR on the multiplex PCR reads. The sample holds around 340,000 distinct CDR3 sequences, about 17% seen once. The sequenced sample consisted of blood. These receptors all come from a woman in her 30s with Graves' hyperthyroidism that later progressed to Graves' ophthalmopathy.

Many counts were recorded for this clonotype. The rearrangement links TRBV10-3 to TRBJ2-3; weak D call: TRBD1 (6 bases). The CDR3 has 14 residues. Germline V gene lookup returns CDR1 ENHRY and CDR2 SYGVKD. V dropped 8 bases and J dropped 0 bases, with 12 bases sitting between them. CDR3 amino acids: CAISRQVSTDTQYF. CDR3 coding DNA: TGTGCCATCTCAAGACAGGTTAGCACAGATACGCAGTATTTT.

The chain recombines TRBV20-1 with TRBJ1-4; D gene uncertain. The CDR3 spans 13 residues. The V end was cut by 6 bases, the J end by 4 bases, with 12 bases between. Germline V gene data show CDR1 as DFQATT and CDR2 as SNEGSKA (reference sequence). The DNA for the CDR3 is TGCAGTGCCCCGGACCGCCTTAATGAAAAACTGTTTTTT. This gives the protein CSAPDRLNEKLFF.

This clonotype was recorded a few times. The gene calls are TRBV10-3 and TRBJ2-7; 7 bases agree with TRBD2. Trimming cost V 8 bases and J 2 bases; bases outside gene matches: 18. The CDR3 totals 17 residues. Germline V lookup: CDR1 ENHRY, CDR2 SYGVKD. CDR3 residues: CAIAGGVVAGLTYEQYF. The CDR3 coding sequence is TGTGCCATCGCTGGGGGGGTGGTAGCTGGCCTTACCTACGAGCAGTACTTC.

V is TRBV27 and J is TRBJ1-1, with 7 bases lining up with TRBD1. The CDR3 has 16 residues. CDR1 MNHEY and CDR2 SMNVEV come from the germline V gene (reference sequence). V shed 0 bases and J 6 bases; nucleotides not matched to a gene: 10. The CDR3 here is CASSLSLARGRAEAFF. The DNA for the CDR3 is TGTGCCAGCAGTTTATCACTCGCTAGGGGGCGGGCTGAAGCTTTCTTT.

This clonotype was recorded at least ten times. The rearrangement joins TRBV20-1 to TRBJ2-5; 9 positions agree with TRBD1. V shed 3 bases, J shed 1 base, and the junction held 15 bases outside the gene matches. The CDR3 has 18 amino acids. Germline V CDR1 and CDR2: DFQATT, SNEGSKA (reference sequence). For the CDR3, the DNA is TGCAGTGCTAGGGAGGACAGGGGAGGAGGTTGGACCCAAGAGACCCAGTACTTC. Its protein product is CSAREDRGGGWTQETQYF.

The rearrangement links TRBV4-1 to TRBJ2-2; D gene uncertain. This CDR3 spans 14 amino acids. The V gene lost 2 bases and the J gene lost 3 bases, with 7 bases spanning the gap. Germline V gene lookup returns CDR1 MGHRA and CDR2 YSYEKL. The CDR3: CASSQPGDTGELFF. DNA of the CDR3: TGCGCCAGCAGCCAACCGGGTGACACCGGGGAGCTGTTTTTT.

This clonotype was seen at least ten times. The chain joins TRBV28 to TRBJ2-7; TRBD2 agrees at 7 bases. Trimming at V came to 3 bases and at J to 4 bases, leaving 9 bases not matched to a gene. Per the germline V gene, CDR1 is MDHEN and CDR2 is SYDVKM. This CDR3 is built from 15 residues. CDR3 sequence: CASSFGEGTTYEQYF. DNA for the CDR3: TGTGCCAGCAGTTTTGGTGAGGGGACTACTTACGAGCAGTACTTC. The whole variable domain, filled in from reference TRBV28 and TRBJ2-7, reads DVKVTQSSRYLVKRTGEKVFLECVQDMDHENMFWYRQDPGLGLRLIYFSYDVKMKEKGDIPEGYSVSREKKERFSLILESASTNQTSMYLCASSFGEGTTYEQYFGPGTRLTVT.

This clonotype showed up many times. This chain links TRBV12-3 or TRBV12-4 with TRBJ1-1, with 7 nucleotides matching TRBD1. J gave up 0 bases and V 3 bases, and 7 bases lay outside the gene matches. The CDR3 runs to 16 residues. CDR3 sequence: CASSLETGTMNTEAFF. DNA of the CDR3: TGTGCCAGCAGTTTGGAGACAGGGACTATGAACACTGAAGCTTTCTTT.

In its sample, this clonotype was seen a few times. This rearrangement joins TRBV27 to TRBJ2-7; possibly TRBD1 or TRBD2 for D (7 bases each). Germline V gene sequence: CDR1 MNHEY, CDR2 SMNVEV (reference sequence). The CDR3 runs to 16 residues. V was shortened by 6 bases and J by 2 bases, with 20 bases between the two germline ends. The CDR3 DNA reads TGTGCCAGCAGGGGGGGGAGCGACAGGGCGCCCTACGAGCAGTACTTC. Translation: CASRGGSDRAPYEQYF.

This clonotype was counted many times. The chain couples TRBV29-1 to TRBJ2-1; 16 nucleotides align to TRBD2. With V trimmed by 6 bases and J by 8 bases, 4 bases remained unmatched. Looked up from germline, CDR1 is SQVTM and CDR2 is ANQGSEA. This CDR3 region has 14 residues. CDR3 nucleotide sequence: TGCAGCGTCGCAGGGACTAGCGGGAGGGATGAGCAGTTCTTC. Its translation: CSVAGTSGRDEQFF.

This clonotype was seen many times. The rearrangement uses TRBV2 and TRBJ1-2; TRBD1 is a possible D gene (5 bases). Germline V gene data show CDR1 as SNHLY and CDR2 as FYNNEI. V was trimmed by 7 bases and J by 3 bases, leaving 18 bases between them. The CDR3 has 15 residues. For the CDR3, the DNA is TGTGCCAGCAAGGTTCATGGGGGGGACTACTATGGCTACACCTTC. Amino acids: CASKVHGGDYYGYTF.

The V call is TRBV5-4, the J call TRBJ1-2; 10 bases fit TRBD1. V trimming: 5 bases; J trimming: 3 bases; junction bases outside the gene matches: 7. The CDR3 has 15 amino acids. Looked up from germline, CDR1 is SGHNT and CDR2 is YYREEE (reference sequence). The CDR3 protein is CASRLGTGADYGYTF. The CDR3 region has the DNA TGTGCCAGCAGGTTAGGGACAGGGGCTGACTATGGCTACACCTTC.

The chain links TRBV4-1 to TRBJ2-7, with 9 bases aligning to TRBD2. The J segment lost 3 bases and the V segment lost 1 base, leaving 4 bases of the junction unmatched. The germline gives CDR1 MGHRA, CDR2 YSYEKL. This CDR3 comprises 15 residues. The CDR3 is CASSQVPSGNYEQYF. CDR3 bases: TGCGCCAGCAGCCAAGTGCCTAGCGGGAACTACGAGCAGTACTTC.

In its sample, this clonotype was seen many times. CDR3 residues: CAISEQAGVKNEQFF. CDR3 sequence (DNA): TGTGCCATCAGTGAGCAAGCGGGAGTTAAAAATGAGCAGTTCTTC. The rearrangement joins TRBV10-3 to TRBJ2-1, with 8 bases lining up with TRBD2. V lost 2 bases to trimming and J lost 7 bases; unmatched junction nucleotides: 7. The V gene's germline CDR1 is ENHRY and CDR2 SYGVKD. The CDR3 consists of 15 residues.

The V call is TRBV4-1, the J call TRBJ2-5; 9 bases are shared with TRBD2. V shed 2 bases and J 5 bases; nucleotides not matched to a gene: 9. Germline loops: CDR1 MGHRA, CDR2 YSYEKL. The CDR3 has 16 residues. This CDR3 reads CASSQPAGGDLETQYF. The CDR3, as DNA: TGCGCCAGCAGCCAACCAGCGGGGGGCGATTTGGAGACCCAGTACTTC.

In this sample, this clonotype turned up many times. In nucleotides, the CDR3 is TGCGCCAGCAGCCAAGGGATGCATTTTAACACTGAAGCTTTCTTT. Protein: CASSQGMHFNTEAFF. The genes are TRBV4-1 and TRBJ1-1; D unresolved. CDR1 is MGHRA and CDR2 is YSYEKL in the germline V gene. The CDR3 runs to 15 residues. Deletions cut 1 base from V and 2 bases from J, with 11 bases between.

This clonotype occurred a few times. The CDR3 is CSARDELTDPYTGELFF. CDR3 DNA: TGCAGTGCTAGAGATGAATTGACGGATCCTTACACCGGGGAGCTGTTTTTT. This chain joins TRBV20-1 and TRBJ2-2; the D is unclear. Trimming removed 0 bases at V and 3 bases at J, with 17 bases between. Per germline, CDR1 DFQATT and CDR2 SNEGSKA (reference sequence). There are 17 residues in the CDR3.

The chain couples TRBV6-1 to TRBJ2-1; a weak D match, TRBD2 (5 bases). The CDR3 length is 15 residues. Germline-derived CDR1 and CDR2 are MNHNS and SASEGT. V lost 1 base and J lost 3, with 10 bases in between. CDR3 nucleotide sequence: TGTGCCAGCAGTGAAGGGATAGGACTCTACAATGAGCAGTTCTTC. It specifies CASSEGIGLYNEQFF.

In this sample, this clonotype turned up many times. The chain carries TRBV19 and TRBJ1-1; D is undetermined. This CDR3 has 13 residues. Germline assignment: CDR1 LNHDA and CDR2 SQIVND (reference sequence). The germline V and J ends were trimmed by 7 bases and 2 bases, with 11 bases remaining between them. The CDR3 DNA reads TGTGCCAGTAAGGCGAGCCGTAACACTGAAGCTTTCTTT. The encoded protein is CASKASRNTEAFF.

This clonotype occurred once. The conserved closing phenylalanine or tryptophan is absent in this CDR3, likely reflecting a read error. The V and J genes are TRBV7-7 and TRBJ1-3; the D is unclear. V shed 4 bases and J shed 4 bases, with 8 bases lying between them. CDR3 size: 13 residues. Germline-derived CDR1 and CDR2 are SSHAT and FNYEAQ (reference sequence). CDR3 coding DNA: TGTGCCAGCAGCTCCTCGCCCGGAAACACCATATATTTG. This gives the protein CASSSSPGNTIYL.

This clonotype was seen many times. The chain links TRBV11-2 to TRBJ2-3; TRBD2 matches 8 bases. Trimming removed 4 bases from V and 4 bases from J; junction bases left unmatched: 4. This CDR3 is 14 amino acids long. The germline V gene has CDR1 SGHAT and CDR2 FQNNGV. DNA of the CDR3: TGTGCCAGCAGCTCGGGACTAGTGGCAGATACGCAGTATTTT. Translated, it gives CASSSGLVADTQYF.

This chain connects TRBV2 to TRBJ2-1; D call uncertain. The CDR3 covers 12 residues. Trimming took 6 bases from V and 8 from J, leaving 11 bases between them. Germline CDR1 is SNHLY and CDR2 is FYNNEI. The CDR3 region is CASSQRFDEQFF. The DNA for the CDR3 is TGTGCCAGCAGCCAGAGATTCGATGAGCAGTTCTTC.

V usage is TRBV18 and J usage is TRBJ1-2; D might be TRBD1 (5 bases). The germline CDR1 and CDR2 sequences are KGHSH and LQKENI. V lost 2 bases and J 4 bases, leaving 26 bases between the germline ends. The CDR3 has 19 residues. Here the CDR3 reads CASSPSIRAALGSGYGYTF. The CDR3 bases are TGTGCCAGCTCACCATCGATCAGGGCCGCTTTAGGCTCGGGCTATGGCTACACCTTC.

This clonotype came up a few times. The chain joins TRBV14 to TRBJ1-2, with D possibly being TRBD1 (5 bases). Trimming pared 2 bases from V and 2 bases from J, leaving 9 bases between. CDR3 size: 14 residues. Germline CDR1 and CDR2: SGHDN and FVKESK. CDR3 in DNA: TGTGCCAGCAGCCAATACAGGACCAACTATGGCTACACCTTC. It encodes CASSQYRTNYGYTF.

This clonotype was seen ten or more times. The chain joins TRBV6-5 to TRBJ1-1; possibly TRBD1 for D (5 bases). Germline V CDR1 and CDR2: MNHEY, SVGAGI. V lost 2 bases to trimming and J lost 0 bases, with 10 bases between them. This CDR3 comprises 15 residues. CDR3 sequence (DNA): TGTGCCAGCAGTTACGACAGTGCCATGAACACTGAAGCTTTCTTT. As protein: CASSYDSAMNTEAFF.

The chain couples TRBV7-9 to TRBJ2-1, with 9 nucleotides matching TRBD2. With V trimmed by 3 bases and J by 9 bases, 3 bases remained unmatched. The CDR3 contains 13 residues. In germline, CDR1 is SEHNR, CDR2 FQNEAQ (reference sequence). This CDR3 reads CASSFSGSFEQFF. CDR3 coding DNA: TGTGCCAGCAGCTTTAGCGGGAGTTTTGAGCAGTTCTTC.

This clonotype showed up many times. The rearrangement links TRBV29-1 to TRBJ1-1; 7 bases match TRBD1. V gave up 4 bases and J gave up 3 bases; unmatched junction bases: 5. CDR1 is SQVTM and CDR2 is ANQGSEA in the germline V gene. There are 13 residues in the CDR3. CDR3 nucleotide sequence: TGCAGCGTTGTACGGGACAGCTACACTGAAGCTTTCTTT. Amino acid sequence: CSVVRDSYTEAFF. Filled out from reference TRBV29-1 and TRBJ1-1, the complete variable domain reads SAVISQKPSRDICQRGTSLTIQCQVDSQVTMMFWYRQQPGQSLTLIATANQGSEATYESGFVIDKFPISRPNLTFSTLTVSNMSPEDSSIYLCSVVRDSYTEAFFGQGTRLTVV.

The chain is built from TRBV4-1 and TRBJ2-7; tentative D call: TRBD1 (6 bases). CDR1 is MGHRA, CDR2 YSYEKL, per germline. Between the trimmed V and J ends, which lost 5 bases and 3 bases, there was a span of 11 bases. CDR3 size: 13 residues. The chain's CDR3 is CASSATTGYEQYF. Here the CDR3 DNA reads TGCGCCAGCAGCGCGACGACAGGCTACGAGCAGTACTTC.